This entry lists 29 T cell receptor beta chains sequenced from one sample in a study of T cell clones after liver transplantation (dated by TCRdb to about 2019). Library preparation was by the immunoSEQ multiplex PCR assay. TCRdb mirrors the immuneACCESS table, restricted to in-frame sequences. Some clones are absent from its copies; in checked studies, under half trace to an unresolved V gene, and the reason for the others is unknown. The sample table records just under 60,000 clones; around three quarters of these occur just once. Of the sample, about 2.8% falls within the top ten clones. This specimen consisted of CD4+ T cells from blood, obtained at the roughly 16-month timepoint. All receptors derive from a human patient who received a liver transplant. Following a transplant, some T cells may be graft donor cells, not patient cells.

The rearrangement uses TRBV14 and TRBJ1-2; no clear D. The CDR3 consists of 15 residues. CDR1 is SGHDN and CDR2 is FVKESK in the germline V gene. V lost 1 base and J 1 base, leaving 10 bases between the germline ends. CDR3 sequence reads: CASSQGGRFNYGYTF. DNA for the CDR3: TGTGCCAGCAGCCAAGGTGGCAGATTTAACTATGGCTACACCTTC. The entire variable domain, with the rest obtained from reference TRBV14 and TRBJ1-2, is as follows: EAGVTQFPSHSVIEKGQTVTLRCDPISGHDNLYWYRRVMGKEIKFLLHFVKESKQDESGMPNNRFLAERTGGTYSTLKVQPAELEDSGVYFCASSQGGRFNYGYTFGSGTRLTVV.

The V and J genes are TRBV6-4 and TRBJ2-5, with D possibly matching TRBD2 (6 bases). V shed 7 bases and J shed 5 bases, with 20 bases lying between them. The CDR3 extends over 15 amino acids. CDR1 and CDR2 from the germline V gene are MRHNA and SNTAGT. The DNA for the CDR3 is TGTGCCAGCATGTGTAAGGGCGGGGCTCGGGAGACCCAGTACTTC. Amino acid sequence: CASMCKGGARETQYF.

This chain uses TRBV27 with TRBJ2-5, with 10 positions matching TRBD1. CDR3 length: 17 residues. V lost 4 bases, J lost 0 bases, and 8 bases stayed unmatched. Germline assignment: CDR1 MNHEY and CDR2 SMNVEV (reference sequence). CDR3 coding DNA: TGTGCCAGCAGTTCGCTAGGACAGGGGGAGTACCAAGAGACCCAGTACTTC. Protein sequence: CASSSLGQGEYQETQYF.

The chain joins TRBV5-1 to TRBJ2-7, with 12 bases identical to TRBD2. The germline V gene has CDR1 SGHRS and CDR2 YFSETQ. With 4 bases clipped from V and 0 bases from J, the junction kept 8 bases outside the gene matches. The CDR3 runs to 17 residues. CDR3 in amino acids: CASSPLTSGGSSYEQYF. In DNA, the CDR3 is TGCGCCAGCAGCCCCTTGACTAGCGGGGGATCCTCCTACGAGCAGTACTTC.

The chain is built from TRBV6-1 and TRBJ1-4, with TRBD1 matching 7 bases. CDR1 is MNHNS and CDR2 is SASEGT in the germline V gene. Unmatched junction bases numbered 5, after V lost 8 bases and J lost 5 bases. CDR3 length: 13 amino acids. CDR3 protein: CASEGTENEKLFF. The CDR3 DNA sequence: TGTGCCAGCGAAGGGACAGAGAATGAAAAACTGTTTTTT.

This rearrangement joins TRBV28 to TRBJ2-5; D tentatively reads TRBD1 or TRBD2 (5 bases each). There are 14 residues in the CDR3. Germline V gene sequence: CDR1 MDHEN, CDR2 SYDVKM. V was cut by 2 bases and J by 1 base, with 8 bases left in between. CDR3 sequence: CASSLGGTQETQYF. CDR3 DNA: TGTGCCAGCAGTTTAGGGGGAACCCAAGAGACCCAGTACTTC.

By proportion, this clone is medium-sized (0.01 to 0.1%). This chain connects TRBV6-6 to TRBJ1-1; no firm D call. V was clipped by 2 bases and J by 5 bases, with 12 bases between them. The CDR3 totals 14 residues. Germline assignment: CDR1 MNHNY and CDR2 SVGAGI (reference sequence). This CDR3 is CASSYEAKRTEAFF. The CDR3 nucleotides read TGTGCCAGCAGTTACGAGGCCAAACGGACTGAAGCTTTCTTT.

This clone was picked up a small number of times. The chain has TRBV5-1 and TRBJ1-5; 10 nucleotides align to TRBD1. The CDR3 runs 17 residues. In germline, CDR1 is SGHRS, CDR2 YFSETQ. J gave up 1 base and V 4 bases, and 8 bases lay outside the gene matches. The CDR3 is CASSPGQGSRSNQPQHF. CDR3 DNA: TGCGCCAGCAGCCCGGGACAGGGGTCACGAAGCAATCAGCCCCAGCATTTT.

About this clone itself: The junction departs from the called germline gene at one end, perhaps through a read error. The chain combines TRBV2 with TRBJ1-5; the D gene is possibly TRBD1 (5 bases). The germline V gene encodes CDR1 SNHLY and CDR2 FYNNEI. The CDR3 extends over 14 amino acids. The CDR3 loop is CASKDILLDQPQHF. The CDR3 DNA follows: TGTGCGAGCAAGGACATACTACTTGATCAGCCCCAGCATTTT.

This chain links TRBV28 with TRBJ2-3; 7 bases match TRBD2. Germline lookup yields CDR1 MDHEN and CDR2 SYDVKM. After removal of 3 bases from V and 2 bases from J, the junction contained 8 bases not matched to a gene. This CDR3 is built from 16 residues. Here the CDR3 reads CASSFHWRGTTDTQYF. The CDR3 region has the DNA TGTGCCAGCAGTTTCCATTGGCGGGGGACCACAGATACGCAGTATTTT.

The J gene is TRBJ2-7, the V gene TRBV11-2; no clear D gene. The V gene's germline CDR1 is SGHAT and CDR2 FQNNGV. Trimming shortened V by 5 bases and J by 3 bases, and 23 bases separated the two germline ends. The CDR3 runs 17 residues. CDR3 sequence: CASSPQPGSSLGYEQYF. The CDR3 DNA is TGTGCCAGCAGCCCGCAGCCCGGCTCCAGTTTGGGCTACGAGCAGTACTTC.

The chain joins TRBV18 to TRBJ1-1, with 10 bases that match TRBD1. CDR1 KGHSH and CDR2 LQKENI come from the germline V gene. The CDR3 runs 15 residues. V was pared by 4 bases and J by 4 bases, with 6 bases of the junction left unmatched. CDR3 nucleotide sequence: TGTGCCAGCTCACAGGAGACAGGGGGCGTCACTGAAGCTTTCTTT. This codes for CASSQETGGVTEAFF.

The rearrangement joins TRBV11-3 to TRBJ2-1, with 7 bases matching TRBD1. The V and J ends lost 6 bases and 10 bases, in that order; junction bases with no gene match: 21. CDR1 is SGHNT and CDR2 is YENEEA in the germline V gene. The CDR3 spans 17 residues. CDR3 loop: CASRRARGLLLPSEQFF. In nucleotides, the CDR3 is TGTGCCAGCAGGCGGGCCAGGGGGTTACTACTCCCGAGCGAGCAGTTCTTC.

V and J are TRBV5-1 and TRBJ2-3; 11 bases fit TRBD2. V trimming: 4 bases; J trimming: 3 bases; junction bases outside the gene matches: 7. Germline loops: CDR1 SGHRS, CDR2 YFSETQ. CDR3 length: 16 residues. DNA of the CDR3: TGCGCCAGCAGCCAAGGGGCTAGCGGGAGGACAGATACGCAGTATTTT. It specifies CASSQGASGRTDTQYF.

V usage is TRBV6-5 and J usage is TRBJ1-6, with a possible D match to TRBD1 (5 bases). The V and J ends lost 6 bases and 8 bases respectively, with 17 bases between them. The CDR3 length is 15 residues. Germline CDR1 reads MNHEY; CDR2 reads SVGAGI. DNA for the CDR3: TGTGCCAGCAGGTTATCGGGGGGGATTGATTCACCCCTCCACTTT. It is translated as CASRLSGGIDSPLHF.

This CDR3 reads CASRYSGASTGELFF. The CDR3 nucleotides read TGTGCCAGTCGGTACTCAGGGGCTAGCACCGGGGAGCTGTTTTTT. This chain connects TRBV19 to TRBJ2-2; the D gene is possibly TRBD1 (6 bases). The germline CDR1 and CDR2 sequences are LNHDA and SQIVND (reference sequence). CDR3 length: 15 amino acids. Trimming left V 8 bases short and J 4 bases short, with 17 bases between.

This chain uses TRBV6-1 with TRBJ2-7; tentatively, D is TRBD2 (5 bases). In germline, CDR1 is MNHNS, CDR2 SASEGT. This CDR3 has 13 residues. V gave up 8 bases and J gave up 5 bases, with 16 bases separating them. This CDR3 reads CASQSRTLNEQYV. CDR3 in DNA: TGTGCCAGCCAATCAAGGACTTTGAACGAGCAGTACGTC.

The CDR3 protein is CASSAGFSGNTIYF. CDR3 DNA: TGTGCCAGCAGTGCTGGTTTCTCTGGAAACACCATATATTTT. The gene calls are TRBV2 and TRBJ1-3; no reliable D call. CDR3 length: 14 residues. The germline V gene has CDR1 SNHLY and CDR2 FYNNEI. Trimming stripped 4 bases from V and 0 bases from J, with 7 bases between.

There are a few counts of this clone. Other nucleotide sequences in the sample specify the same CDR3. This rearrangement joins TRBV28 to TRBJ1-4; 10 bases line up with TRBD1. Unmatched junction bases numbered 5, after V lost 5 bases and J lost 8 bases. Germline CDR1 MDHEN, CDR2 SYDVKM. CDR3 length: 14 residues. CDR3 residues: CASSRGQGREKLFF. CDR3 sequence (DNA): TGTGCCAGCAGTAGGGGACAGGGGAGGGAAAAACTGTTTTTT.

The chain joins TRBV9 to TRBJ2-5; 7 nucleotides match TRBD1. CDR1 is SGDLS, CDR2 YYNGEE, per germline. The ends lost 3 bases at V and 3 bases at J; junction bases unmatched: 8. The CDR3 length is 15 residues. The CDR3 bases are TGTGCCAGCAGCGCAAGAGGGGACAGCAAAGAGACCCAGTACTTC. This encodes CASSARGDSKETQYF. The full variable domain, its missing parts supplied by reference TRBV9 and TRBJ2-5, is DSGVTQTPKHLITATGQRVTLRCSPRSGDLSVYWYQQSLDQGLQFLIQYYNGEERAKGNILERFSAQQFPDLHSELNLSSLELGDSALYFCASSARGDSKETQYFGPGTRLLVL.

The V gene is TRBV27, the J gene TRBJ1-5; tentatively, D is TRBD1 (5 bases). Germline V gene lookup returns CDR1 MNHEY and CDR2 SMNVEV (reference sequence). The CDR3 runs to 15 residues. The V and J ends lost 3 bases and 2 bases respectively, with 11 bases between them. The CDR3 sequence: CASSLGRAGNQPQHF. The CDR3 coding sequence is TGTGCCAGCAGTTTGGGCAGGGCTGGCAATCAGCCCCAGCATTTT.

DNA for the CDR3: TGTGCCAGCAGCAGGGGGGATGAAAAACTGTTTTTT. Residues: CASSRGDEKLFF. The chain carries TRBV6-5 and TRBJ1-4; 7 bases line up with TRBD1. The CDR3 runs 12 residues. Losses at the gene ends were 6 bases for V and 6 bases for J; bases not matched to a gene: 1. Germline CDR1 reads MNHEY; CDR2 reads SVGAGI.

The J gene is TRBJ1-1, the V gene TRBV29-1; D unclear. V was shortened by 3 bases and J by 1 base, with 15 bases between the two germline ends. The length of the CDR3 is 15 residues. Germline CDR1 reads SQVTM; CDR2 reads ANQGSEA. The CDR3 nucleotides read TGCAGCGTTGAGGGCCAGGCCGGAGGGAACACTGAAGCTTTCTTT. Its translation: CSVEGQAGGNTEAFF.

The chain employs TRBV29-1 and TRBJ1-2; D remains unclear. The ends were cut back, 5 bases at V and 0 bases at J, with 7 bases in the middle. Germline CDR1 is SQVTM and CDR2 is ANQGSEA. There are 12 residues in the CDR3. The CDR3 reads CSVYRTNYGYTF. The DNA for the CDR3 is TGCAGCGTTTACCGCACTAACTATGGCTACACCTTC. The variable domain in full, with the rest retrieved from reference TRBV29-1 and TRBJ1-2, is SAVISQKPSRDICQRGTSLTIQCQVDSQVTMMFWYRQQPGQSLTLIATANQGSEATYESGFVIDKFPISRPNLTFSTLTVSNMSPEDSSIYLCSVYRTNYGYTFGSGTRLTVV.

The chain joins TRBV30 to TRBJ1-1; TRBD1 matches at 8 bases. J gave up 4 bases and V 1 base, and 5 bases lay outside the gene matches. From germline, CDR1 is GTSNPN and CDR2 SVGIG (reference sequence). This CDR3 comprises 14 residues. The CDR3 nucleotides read TGTGCCTGGAGTGGACAGGGGATGGGCACTGAAGCTTTCTTT. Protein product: CAWSGQGMGTEAFF.

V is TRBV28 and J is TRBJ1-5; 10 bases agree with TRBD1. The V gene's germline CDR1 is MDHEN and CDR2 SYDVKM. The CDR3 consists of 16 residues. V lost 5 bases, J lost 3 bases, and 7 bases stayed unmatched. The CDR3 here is CASSGGTGALNQPQHF. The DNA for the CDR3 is TGTGCCAGCAGTGGCGGGACAGGGGCCCTCAATCAGCCCCAGCATTTT.

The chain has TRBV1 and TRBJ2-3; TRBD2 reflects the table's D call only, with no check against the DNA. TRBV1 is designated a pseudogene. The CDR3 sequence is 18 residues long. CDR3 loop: CTSSQELALSLSTDTQYF. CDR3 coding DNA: TGCACCAGCAGCCAAGAGCTAGCGTTATCCCTTAGCACAGATACGCAGTATTTT.

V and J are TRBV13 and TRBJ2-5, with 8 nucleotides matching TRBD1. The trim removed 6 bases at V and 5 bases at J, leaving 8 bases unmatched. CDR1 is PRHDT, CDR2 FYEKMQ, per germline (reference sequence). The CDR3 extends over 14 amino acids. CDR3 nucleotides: TGTGCCAGCAGTTCCGGGACAGGTTCGGAGACCCAGTACTTC. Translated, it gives CASSSGTGSETQYF.

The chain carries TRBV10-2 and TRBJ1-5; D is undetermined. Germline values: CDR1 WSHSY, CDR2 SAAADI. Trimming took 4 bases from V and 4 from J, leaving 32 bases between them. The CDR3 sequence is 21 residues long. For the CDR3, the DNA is TGCGCCAGCAGTGTTATTAAAGGAAGGCGGTCACCAACCCAGTCTAATCAGCCCCAGCATTTT. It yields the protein CASSVIKGRRSPTQSNQPQHF.